The clone carrying this T cell receptor beta chain was seen more than once but under ten times. The source of the sample is a study of blood T cell repertoires in COVID-19. Study context: Donors in the United States, Italy and Spain gave samples during acute or convalescent COVID-19.

J was trimmed by 4 bases and V by 4 bases; bases with no gene match: 8. The CDR3 has 15 amino acids. The germline CDR1 and CDR2 sequences are LGHNA and YNFKEQ. As handled by the study authors: Amplifying reference gene primers gave estimates of nucleated cell counts. Sequencing used immunoSEQ multiplex PCR; TCRdb keeps in-frame clones, though not all of them. V and J calls plus clone size are reproduced from that table; the DNA served to infer D and trimming. The sample lists 80,000 to 100,000 clones, around 93% seen once, with under 2% in the top ten. The sequencing sample was made of peripheral blood. The chain couples TRBV4-2 to TRBJ2-7, with 9 nucleotides matching TRBD2. This receptor was taken from a human donor with active COVID-19. The donor label of this sample is uncertain. CDR3 sequence (DNA): TGTGCCAGCAGCCCAGCGGGGGGCTCGGGGTACGAGCAGTACTTC. Translating it yields CASSPAGGSGYEQYF.